This TCR beta chain derives from a study of blood T cell repertoires in COVID-19. Background on the study: T cells, B-cell-depleted T cells, or PBMCs provided the cDNA or gDNA that served as material.

The germline V and J ends were trimmed by 3 bases and 6 bases, with 9 bases remaining between them. The CDR3 is 14 residues long. Germline values: CDR1 SGHTA, CDR2 FQGTGA. Assay used: immunoSEQ multiplex PCR; TCRdb lists only in-frame clones, some missing. The sample yields roughly 280,000 clones, about 88% seen once. The origin of this receptor is a man younger than 35 with active or convalescent COVID-19. The sample taken for sequencing was peripheral blood. The V gene is TRBV7-3, the J gene TRBJ1-6; a weak D match, TRBD1 (6 bases). CDR3 bases: TGTGCCAGCAGCTTTGGACAGTTTAATTCACCCCTCCACTTT. Protein sequence: CASSFGQFNSPLHF.